This T cell receptor (beta chain) was sequenced for a study of T cell responses to AZD1222 COVID-19 vaccine. Study-wide results and limits: Females outnumbered males among donors, who were mostly white British; clonal diversity was possibly underestimated. Two AZD1222 doses significantly raised spike-specific TCR breadth and depth over controls. Baseline seropositivity characterized only 5 or 6 AZD1222 recipients.

With respect to this clone: What it binds is not known.

Investigators merged groups given second doses at roughly 4 or roughly 12 weeks. TCRdb's table, derived via immunoSEQ multiplex PCR, lists solely in-frame clones and lacks some. The sample records approximately 180,000 clones, 88% being singletons. The CDR3 has 15 amino acids. Germline CDR1 LGHDT, CDR2 YNNKEL (reference sequence). V dropped 2 bases and J dropped 2 bases, with 13 bases sitting between them. The sample here was peripheral blood, taken 28 days after the second AZD1222 dose. This clonotype was obtained from an adult who received the AZD1222 COVID-19 vaccine. The chain links TRBV3-1 (or the pseudogene TRBV3-2) to TRBJ2-7; D perhaps matches TRBD2 (7 bases). CDR3 in amino acids: CASSQIQGGTYEQYF. CDR3 DNA sequence: TGTGCCAGCAGCCAAATACAGGGAGGGACCTACGAGCAGTACTTC.